Below are 27 T cell receptor beta chains sequenced from a single sample in a study of blood T cells in healthy people across ages. PCR was performed a second time for 7 to 11 cycles using a sample-barcoded 5' primer and a J-beta primer mix. Each CDR3 protein gets one entry after TCRdb re-called the 5' RACE reads with MiXCR. Of some 1,000,000 distinct CDR3 sequences listed, almost 25% are singletons. The same sample was also studied in work on T cells of mothers and their children.

Sequencing input: blood. The source of these receptors is a girl under 10 years old in good health.

The chain joins TRBV7-2 to TRBJ2-7, with 9 nucleotides matching TRBD2. Germline values: CDR1 SGHTA, CDR2 FQGNSA. This CDR3 is 16 amino acids long. V lost 1 base, J lost 4 bases, and 8 bases stayed unmatched. CDR3 coding DNA: TGTGCCAGCAGCTTAGAAGCGGGGGGCCTGCTTTACGAGCAGTACTTC. Protein product: CASSLEAGGLLYEQYF.

As DNA, the CDR3 is TGTGCCAGCATCAACACGGGCAGCGGAAGCACAGATACGCAGTATTTT. Its translation is CASINTGSGSTDTQYF. This chain joins TRBV12-3 or TRBV12-4 and TRBJ2-3; D might be TRBD2 (5 bases). The CDR3 is 16 residues long. V was trimmed by 7 bases and J by 0 bases, leaving 17 bases between them.

This clonotype appeared a few times. V and J are TRBV5-1 and TRBJ1-6; D is undetermined. Looked up from germline, CDR1 is SGHRS and CDR2 is YFSETQ. The CDR3 is 15 amino acids. Trimming removed 3 bases at V and 7 bases at J, with 14 bases between. CDR3 residues: CASSSGSLGNSPLHF. DNA for the CDR3: TGCGCCAGCAGCTCCGGGAGTTTGGGCAATTCACCCCTCCACTTT.

This clonotype was counted a few times. V is TRBV3-1 and J is TRBJ2-1; tentative D call: TRBD1 (5 bases). TRBJ2-7 matches the DNA end more closely, so the J call is doubtful. The CDR3 contains 15 residues. Germline V gives CDR1 LGHDT, CDR2 YNNKEL (reference sequence). Here the CDR3 reads CASSQGGFSSYEQYF. The CDR3 DNA follows: TGTGCCAGCAGCCAAGGGGGCTTTAGCTCCTACGAGCAGTACTTC.

Worth noting for this clonotype: The junction departs from germline at one end; a sequencing error may be responsible. This chain connects TRBV11-2 to TRBJ2-5; 7 bases map to TRBD2. From germline, CDR1 is SGHAT and CDR2 FQNNGV. There are 15 residues in the CDR3. CDR3 DNA sequence: TGTGCCAGCAGCTTAGAAGTGGGAGGGACCTACGAGCAGCACTTC. Its protein is CASSLEVGGTYEQHF.

The chain is built from TRBV12-3 or TRBV12-4 and TRBJ2-5; D might be TRBD1 or TRBD2, each matching 5 bases. The CDR3 is made up of 12 amino acids. Trimming removed 6 bases from V and 3 bases from J, with 8 bases in between. The CDR3 loop reads CASRGPEETQYF. As DNA, the CDR3 is TGTGCCAGCAGGGGACCCGAAGAGACCCAGTACTTC.

This clonotype has a handful of counts. In DNA form, the CDR3 reads TGTGCCAGCAGTCCTCAGACAGCCTCTAATGAAAAACTGTTTTTT. This codes for CASSPQTASNEKLFF. V usage is TRBV7-9 and J usage is TRBJ1-4; tentatively, D is TRBD1 (5 bases). Germline loops: CDR1 SEHNR, CDR2 FQNEAQ (reference sequence). Trimming took 6 bases from V and 3 from J, leaving 14 bases between them. The CDR3 runs 15 residues.

This clonotype was observed a few times. The rearrangement joins TRBV28 to TRBJ2-5; 9 bases align to TRBD1. The DNA end is more similar to TRBJ2-7, so the J call may be wrong. Looked up from germline, CDR1 is MDHEN and CDR2 is SYDVKM. CDR3 length: 15 amino acids. CDR3 bases: TGTGCCAGCAGTTCTCCGGGGGACAGGGACTACGAGCAGTACTTC. Translation: CASSSPGDRDYEQYF.

This clonotype showed up just a few times. The chain uses TRBV5-5 and TRBJ2-1; D may be TRBD1 (5 bases). The CDR3 spans 14 residues. Trimming removed 0 bases from V and 6 bases from J, with 10 bases in between. The germline CDR1 and CDR2 sequences are SGHKS and YYEKEE (reference sequence). CDR3 DNA: TGTGCCAGCAGCTTGGGAGGCAGGGCCAATGAGCAGTTCTTC. This encodes CASSLGGRANEQFF.

The V and J genes are TRBV6-6 and TRBJ2-1, with 8 bases matching TRBD2. V lost 6 bases, J lost 14 bases, and 9 bases stayed unmatched. In germline, CDR1 is MNHNY, CDR2 SVGAGI (reference sequence). This CDR3 is built from 12 residues. Written as DNA, the CDR3 is TGTGCCAGCAGCCACCCCGGGACTAGTGAGTTCTTC. The encoded protein is CASSHPGTSEFF.

The J gene is TRBJ2-3, the V gene TRBV11-2, with TRBD2 identical over 10 bases. CDR1 is SGHAT, CDR2 FQNNGV, per germline. The V gene end was trimmed by 5 bases and the J gene end by 1 base; junction bases not matched to a gene: 3. The CDR3 covers 15 residues. DNA for the CDR3: TGTGCCAGCAGCCGGACTAGCGGACGCACAGATACGCAGTATTTT. Translated: CASSRTSGRTDTQYF.

This clonotype has a handful of counts. This chain links TRBV6-5 with TRBJ1-6; the match to TRBD1 covers 7 bases. The V gene end was trimmed by 5 bases and the J gene end by 5 bases; junction bases not matched to a gene: 6. The germline V gene has CDR1 MNHEY and CDR2 SVGAGI. This CDR3 has 15 amino acids. The CDR3 spells CASSQWDSNNSPLHF. As DNA, the CDR3 is TGTGCCAGCAGTCAGTGGGACAGTAATAATTCACCCCTCCACTTT.

This chain uses TRBV10-3 with TRBJ1-1, with 7 bases that match TRBD1. The V segment lost 7 bases and the J segment 4 bases; nucleotides outside the gene matches: 6. CDR3 length equals 13 residues. CDR1 and CDR2 (germline): ENHRY, SYGVKD. The CDR3 DNA reads TGTGCCATCAAGCGACAGGGTCCCACTGAAGCTTTCTTT. It yields the protein CAIKRQGPTEAFF.

V is TRBV5-1 and J is TRBJ2-5; D remains unclear. Germline CDR1 reads SGHRS; CDR2 reads YFSETQ. The V and J ends lost 1 base and 0 bases respectively, with 13 bases between them. The CDR3 loop spans 16 amino acids. The CDR3 loop reads CASSLSRAVNQETQYF. CDR3 DNA: TGCGCCAGCAGCTTGTCCCGCGCGGTAAACCAAGAGACCCAGTACTTC.

The V and J genes are TRBV27 and TRBJ2-5; no reliable D call. Germline CDR1 MNHEY, CDR2 SMNVEV (reference sequence). CDR3 length: 13 residues. V shed 8 bases and J shed 5 bases, with 15 bases lying between them. CDR3 nucleotide sequence: TGTGCCAGCCGGAAGAGTACTGCGGAGACCCAGTACTTC. This gives the protein CASRKSTAETQYF.

This clonotype was counted only a few times. The CDR3 reads CASSSGQRGQETQYF. Here the CDR3 DNA reads TGTGCCAGCAGCTCGGGGCAGCGGGGACAAGAGACCCAGTACTTC. This sequence joins TRBV5-8 and TRBJ2-5; 7 bases fit TRBD2. V gave up 3 bases and J gave up 2 bases; unmatched junction bases: 7. The CDR3 is 15 residues long. Germline lookup yields CDR1 SGHTS and CDR2 YDEGEE.

This clonotype was picked up one time. V gene TRBV3-1 combines with J gene TRBJ2-5; no clear D. TRBJ2-1 matches the DNA end more closely, so the J call is doubtful. The CDR3 covers 13 residues. Per germline, CDR1 LGHDT and CDR2 YNNKEL (reference sequence). In DNA, the CDR3 is TGTGCCAGCAGCCAGACAATACTCAATGAGCAGTTCTTC. Translation: CASSQTILNEQFF.

The genes are TRBV4-1 and TRBJ2-7; D ambiguous. The CDR3 runs 16 residues. Germline V gives CDR1 MGHRA, CDR2 YSYEKL. V was clipped by 0 bases and J by 4 bases, with 16 bases between them. In DNA form, the CDR3 reads TGCGCCAGCAGCCAAGATGCTGGGCCTGCCCTTTACGAGCAGTACTTC. This sequence encodes CASSQDAGPALYEQYF.

The chain recombines TRBV29-1 with TRBJ2-5; 14 bases are a match to TRBD2. Germline loops: CDR1 SQVTM, CDR2 ANQGSEA. The ends lost 7 bases at V and 3 bases at J; junction bases unmatched: 4. The CDR3 runs 14 residues. The CDR3 DNA sequence: TGCAGCGGAGAGGGACTAGCGGGAGAAGAGACCCAGTACTTC. Translated: CSGEGLAGEETQYF.

In this sample, this clonotype turned up a few times. The chain links TRBV15 to TRBJ2-3; tentative D call: TRBD2 (5 bases). CDR1 is LNHNV, CDR2 YYDKDF, per germline (reference sequence). V lost 0 bases to trimming and J lost 1 base, with 8 bases between them. The CDR3 is 15 amino acids. DNA of the CDR3: TGTGCCACCAGCAGAGATCCTAGCCGCACAGATACGCAGTATTTT. Translating it yields CATSRDPSRTDTQYF.

The chain links TRBV29-1 to TRBJ1-1; 8 positions match TRBD1. CDR1 is SQVTM, CDR2 ANQGSEA, per germline. The ends lost 3 bases at V and 1 base at J; junction bases unmatched: 7. This CDR3 region has 15 residues. The CDR3 region is CSVEFIGQGNTEAFF. The CDR3 DNA follows: TGCAGCGTTGAGTTTATAGGACAGGGGAACACTGAAGCTTTCTTT.

This clonotype has only a few counts. V is TRBV7-9 and J is TRBJ1-3; D is ambiguous. This CDR3 comprises 18 residues. The germline gives CDR1 SEHNR, CDR2 FQNEAQ (reference sequence). Deletions cut 2 bases from V and 0 bases from J, with 17 bases between. DNA of the CDR3: TGTGCCAGCAGCTTATACCCCACTCTTCCAGCCTCTGGAAACACCATATATTTT. Protein product: CASSLYPTLPASGNTIYF.

The rearrangement links TRBV27 to TRBJ2-1, with D possibly being TRBD2 (5 bases). V was trimmed by 6 bases and J by 4 bases, leaving 13 bases between them. The CDR3 extends over 14 amino acids. In germline, CDR1 is MNHEY, CDR2 SMNVEV (reference sequence). The CDR3 sequence is CASSAGNSYNEQFF. In DNA form, the CDR3 reads TGTGCCAGCAGCGCCGGGAATTCTTACAATGAGCAGTTCTTC.

V and J are TRBV29-1 and TRBJ2-1; 8 positions agree with TRBD2. Losses at the gene ends were 4 bases for V and 1 base for J; bases not matched to a gene: 12. This CDR3 contains 17 residues. Per the germline V gene, CDR1 is SQVTM and CDR2 is ANQGSEA. The CDR3 reads CSVVGLAVRASYNEQFF. The CDR3 DNA sequence: TGCAGCGTTGTTGGACTAGCAGTAAGAGCGTCCTACAATGAGCAGTTCTTC.

This clonotype was seen only a few times. The chain carries TRBV6-2 or TRBV6-3 and TRBJ1-2; D may be TRBD1 (6 bases). The CDR3 contains 13 residues. Germline loops: CDR1 MNHEY, CDR2 SVGEGT. V gave up 6 bases and J gave up 4 bases, with 12 bases separating them. The CDR3 here is CASSITTGYGYTF. The CDR3, as DNA: TGTGCCAGCAGCATAACGACAGGCTATGGCTACACCTTC.

This clonotype turned up a few times. The chain carries TRBV28 and TRBJ2-1; D is undetermined. This CDR3 has 13 amino acids. CDR1 is MDHEN and CDR2 is SYDVKM in the germline V gene. The V end was cut by 1 base, the J end by 4 bases, with 5 bases between. CDR3 in amino acids: CASSLFRYNEQFF. The CDR3 DNA follows: TGTGCCAGCAGTTTATTCAGGTACAATGAGCAGTTCTTC.

The chain carries TRBV7-6 and TRBJ1-6, with D maybe TRBD1 (6 bases). With 6 bases removed from V and 10 bases from J, the gap between germline ends came to 13 bases. The CDR3 length is 13 residues. Germline-derived CDR1 and CDR2 are SGHVS and FNYEAQ. The CDR3 spells CASSLPGVSPLHF. The CDR3 coding sequence is TGTGCCAGCAGTCTTCCAGGGGTGTCACCCCTCCACTTT.